This passage covers 14 T cell receptor beta chains from one sample sequenced in a study of breast tumors, draining lymph nodes, adjacent tissues. The lymph nodes were axillary draining lymph nodes from breast cancer patients. TCRdb called the multiplex PCR reads again in MiXCR, with one record for every CDR3 protein. The top ten hold 3.8% of the sample, which has about 180,000 distinct CDR3 sequences, approximately 30% seen once. The material sequenced was axillary lymph node tissue. All receptors come from a female donor with breast cancer. Some clones in this sample may be carry-over from other donors' samples.

This clonotype was recorded at least ten times. V gene TRBV4-1 combines with J gene TRBJ2-7; TRBD1 aligns across 7 bases. The germline CDR1 and CDR2 sequences are MGHRA and YSYEKL. This CDR3 is built from 15 residues. J was trimmed by 5 bases and V by 1 base; bases with no gene match: 8. CDR3 loop: CASSQVGDRAHEQYF. The CDR3 DNA follows: TGCGCCAGCAGCCAAGTAGGAGACAGGGCCCACGAGCAGTACTTC.

The table lists this clonotype with many counts. V usage is TRBV3-1 and J usage is TRBJ2-2, with 7 nucleotides matching TRBD2. The CDR3 contains 15 residues. Germline V gene sequence: CDR1 LGHDT, CDR2 YNNKEL (reference sequence). Trimming took 4 bases from V and 13 from J; bases not matched to a gene: 15. The CDR3 protein is CASSRGGAPVSGLFF. In DNA form, the CDR3 reads TGTGCCAGCAGCCGGGGGGGAGCACCGGTTTCTGGGCTGTTTTTT.

As to this clonotype: It is likely a read error, because the conserved phenylalanine at the end of the CDR3 is missing. CDR3 nucleotide sequence: TGTGCCAGCAGCTTAGGAAGGACGAACACCGGGGAGCTGTTTCTT. Translation gives CASSLGRTNTGELFL. This chain joins TRBV11-3 and TRBJ2-2; D remains unclear. The CDR3 totals 15 residues. Germline assignment: CDR1 SGHNT and CDR2 YENEEA. V was shortened by 1 base and J by 0 bases, with 6 bases between the two germline ends.

This clonotype was detected only a few times. The chain is built from TRBV27 and TRBJ1-5; tentatively, D is TRBD1 (6 bases). The CDR3 extends over 18 amino acids. Germline V gene sequence: CDR1 MNHEY, CDR2 SMNVEV (reference sequence). V lost 2 bases to trimming and J lost 4 bases, with 21 bases between them. CDR3 DNA: TGTGCCAGCAGTTTAAGGGGTTTAACAGGGTTAGGGAATCAGCCCCAGCATTTT. Translation: CASSLRGLTGLGNQPQHF.

This clonotype was observed a handful of times. This chain joins TRBV12-3 or TRBV12-4 and TRBJ2-4; 9 positions match TRBD1. Unmatched junction bases numbered 5, after V lost 5 bases and J lost 0 bases. The CDR3 contains 16 residues. Here the CDR3 DNA reads TGTGCCAGCAGTCGCACAGGGGGCACAGCCAAAAACATTCAGTACTTC. This codes for CASSRTGGTAKNIQYF.

The rearrangement links TRBV4-2 to TRBJ1-1, with 8 bases identical to TRBD1. CDR3 length equals 15 residues. With V trimmed by 4 bases and J by 1 base, 5 bases remained unmatched. The germline CDR1 and CDR2 sequences are LGHNA and YNFKEQ. The CDR3 sequence is CASSREGQGNTEAFF. The CDR3 nucleotides are TGTGCCAGCAGCCGCGAAGGACAGGGGAACACTGAAGCTTTCTTT.

The chain couples TRBV11-3 to TRBJ2-7, with D possibly TRBD1 on 5 matching bases. Germline CDR1 is SGHNT and CDR2 is YENEEA. Trimming cost V 4 bases and J 6 bases, with 19 bases left between them. The CDR3 contains 15 residues. The CDR3 region has the DNA TGTGCCAGCAGCTCGCAGGAGAACAGGAGAGCCGAGCAGTACTTC. Its protein is CASSSQENRRAEQYF.

This clonotype was detected only once. The chain uses TRBV5-4 and TRBJ1-4; possible D gene TRBD1, 5 bases. From germline, CDR1 is SGHNT and CDR2 YYREEE (reference sequence). V lost 0 bases and J 7 bases, leaving 16 bases between the germline ends. This CDR3 has 16 residues. Written as DNA, the CDR3 is TGTGCCAGCAGCTTGGGTGCGGGGGTGGGAAGTGAAAAACTGTTTTTT. Translated: CASSLGAGVGSEKLFF.

The table lists this clonotype with many counts. The rearrangement links TRBV5-1 to TRBJ2-7; D tentatively reads TRBD1 or TRBD2 (5 bases each). The CDR3 consists of 15 residues. Trimming stripped 2 bases from V and 2 bases from J, with 14 bases between. Germline V lookup: CDR1 SGHRS, CDR2 YFSETQ. CDR3 residues: CASSFGAGNTYEQYF. The CDR3 bases are TGCGCCAGCAGCTTCGGGGCAGGGAATACCTACGAGCAGTACTTC. The entire variable domain, with the rest obtained from reference TRBV5-1 and TRBJ2-7, is as follows: KAGVTQTPRYLIKTRGQQVTLSCSPISGHRSVSWYQQTPGQGLQFLFEYFSETQRNKGNFPGRFSGRQFSNSRSEMNVSTLELGDSALYLCASSFGAGNTYEQYFGPGTRLTVT.

This clonotype was found many times. The chain carries TRBV14 and TRBJ1-3; D possibly corresponds to TRBD1 (5 bases). Germline V gives CDR1 SGHDN, CDR2 FVKESK. Trimming pared 3 bases from V and 1 base from J, leaving 10 bases between. CDR3 size: 15 residues. The CDR3 DNA reads as TGTGCCAGCAGCCACAGACAGATTTCTGGAAACACCATATATTTT. The encoded protein is CASSHRQISGNTIYF.

The table lists this clonotype with many counts. This sequence joins TRBV7-6 and TRBJ1-2; tentative D call: TRBD1 (5 bases). CDR3 length equals 17 residues. V gave up 1 base and J gave up 3 bases, with 18 bases separating them. Germline V lookup: CDR1 SGHVS, CDR2 FNYEAQ. This CDR3 reads CASSLEASGAGYYGYTF. DNA of the CDR3: TGTGCCAGCAGCTTAGAAGCTAGCGGGGCGGGGTACTATGGCTACACCTTC.

This chain connects TRBV25-1 to TRBJ2-7; the match to TRBD1 covers 11 bases. The J segment lost 2 bases and the V segment lost 6 bases, leaving 12 bases of the junction unmatched. CDR1 is MGHDK and CDR2 is SYGVNS in the germline V gene. This CDR3 has 17 amino acids. CDR3 coding DNA: TGTGCCAGCAGCTTCGACCCTCTGGGACAGGGGGCCTACGAGCAGTACTTC. Its protein product is CASSFDPLGQGAYEQYF.

Comments on this clonotype: One base away lies a much larger clone, so this may be a sequencing read error. This CDR3 is missing its conserved last phenylalanine or tryptophan, likely due to a read error. The chain is built from TRBV18 and TRBJ2-5; D may be TRBD2 (6 bases). V was clipped by 6 bases and J by 3 bases, with 11 bases between them. CDR3 length: 13 amino acids. The V gene's germline CDR1 is KGHSH and CDR2 LQKENI. CDR3 region: CASSSGRKETQYC. The CDR3 DNA reads TGTGCCAGCTCCAGCGGGCGGAAAGAGACCCAGTACTGC.

This clonotype was recorded many times. This may arise from a read error, as a much more abundant clone is one base away. The chain employs TRBV20-1 and TRBJ2-5; D remains ambiguous. The CDR3 is 12 amino acids. Germline V gene sequence: CDR1 DFQATT, CDR2 SNEGSKA (reference sequence). The CDR3 loop is CSAPWAGETPYF. DNA for the CDR3: TGCAGTGCTCCATGGGCAGGAGAGACCCCGTACTTC.